Sequencing of this T cell receptor beta chain was carried out in a study of blood T cell repertoires in COVID-19 (dated by TCRdb to the early 2020s). The study in broad terms: Samples from collaborators originated in the United States, Italy and Spain and spanned both the acute and convalescent phases of COVID-19. The prospective study material was composed of cDNA or gDNA derived from T cells, B-cell-depleted T cells, or PBMCs. The dataset comprised deeply sampled blood TCRbeta repertoires from subjects exposed to, actively infected with, or recovered from COVID-19. The repertoires were released in a freely available public database intended as a resource for research on the immune response to SARS-CoV-2. The samples were drawn from the first 160 participants of the ongoing ImmuneRACE study and from 1,254 subjects provided by 6 global collaborators. Nearly every sample came with metadata listing a de-identified subject ID, COVID-19 status, age in years and sex. Where HLA class I and class II types were available, the types were taken from metadata supplied by the sample provider, not from assay-based typing.

This clone was observed once. No antigen is known for it. The input lacks base qualities; no much larger clone sits a single base away. The immunoSEQ Assay, a bias-controlled multiplex PCR, was used to amplify TCRbeta CDR3 regions from genomic DNA. As for the authors' bioinformatics: Nucleated cell counts per sample were estimated from amplification of reference gene primers within the assay. To quantify the absolute abundance of each unique TCRbeta CDR3 rearrangement, sequence reads were collapsed and filtered. For each sample, productive Simpson clonality was calculated by taking the square root of Simpson's diversity index across productive rearrangements. Held by TCRdb, this immuneACCESS table contains in-frame sequences only and omits some clones. Under half of the omission traces to an unresolved V gene where checked; the cause of the rest is unknown. V and J calls plus clone size are reproduced from that table; the DNA served to infer D and trimming. A total of approximately 200,000 clones appear in this sample, 80% of them only once. The top ten clones comprise 6% to 7.5% of the sample.

In the prospective study, participants were roughly 18 to 90 years old, resided in 20 to 30 geographic areas of the United States, and were enrolled through a virtual design. In the prospective study, participants were assigned to cohorts based on the clinical history participants reported in a screening survey and a study questionnaire. Each participant in the prospective study had whole blood, serum and a nasopharyngeal or oropharyngeal swab collected by mobile phlebotomists. Participants in the prospective study had the option to provide additional blood draws and questionnaires over a roughly 2-month period. Before DNA extraction, blood samples from the prospective study were shipped at room temperature or frozen. V is cut back by 5 bases and J by 13 bases, with 19 bases in the junction unmatched. As encoded in the germline V gene, CDR1 is SGHTA while CDR2 is FQGNSA. Taken from cysteine to phenylalanine, the CDR3 has 16 residues. Here the CDR3 DNA is all that survives: 48 bases in frame from base 1.

Overall study outcomes, separate from this receptor: Clinical and demographic metadata were provided uncurated, with the amount varying by source and participant.

The sample was PBMCs or T cells enriched from blood (not recorded which). The V gene is TRBV7-2 and the J gene is TRBJ2-2, with 7 middle bases fitting TRBD1. The clonotype originates from a woman in her 40s with acute COVID-19. The sequenced DNA is TGTGCCAGCAGCCCCTCCGGGACAGAGAGAACAAGGCGGCTGTTTTTT. It translates as CASSPSGTERTRRLFF.